These 28 T cell receptor beta chains share one sample of origin, sequenced in a study of radiotherapy plus CTLA-4 blockade in lung cancer. The table came from immunoSEQ multiplex PCR; TCRdb's copy has only in-frame clones and leaves some out. The sample records about 25,000 clones, 70% to 75% being singletons. The sequenced sample was peripheral blood, obtained from a patient treated with radiotherapy plus ipilimumab. Receptor source: a human donor with non-small cell lung cancer whose response to radiotherapy plus ipilimumab could not be evaluated.

The chain employs TRBV29-1 and TRBJ2-4; 8 bases align to TRBD2. The CDR3 is 14 residues long. The germline CDR1 and CDR2 sequences are SQVTM and ANQGSEA. J lost 1 base, V lost 6 bases, and 5 bases had no gene match. The CDR3 sequence is CSVDTGGAKNIQYF. CDR3 sequence (DNA): TGCAGCGTCGATACGGGAGGGGCCAAAAACATTCAGTACTTC.

This clone was counted between two and nine times. The chain has TRBV29-1 and TRBJ2-3; TRBD2 is a possible D gene (5 bases). Germline CDR1 and CDR2: SQVTM and ANQGSEA. This CDR3 comprises 12 residues. Trimming removed 4 bases from V and 6 bases from J, with 11 bases in between. CDR3 residues: CSVVRESDTQYF. The CDR3 nucleotides read TGCAGCGTTGTAAGGGAGAGCGATACGCAGTATTTT.

V gene TRBV6-1 combines with J gene TRBJ1-2; TRBD1 aligns across 7 bases. CDR1 is MNHNS, CDR2 SASEGT, per germline. The CDR3 extends over 15 amino acids. With V trimmed by 3 bases and J by 1 base, 5 bases remained unmatched. The CDR3 nucleotides read TGTGCCAGCAGTGAGGGACAGCATGATAACTATGGCTACACCTTC. The encoded protein is CASSEGQHDNYGYTF.

V gene TRBV2 combines with J gene TRBJ2-7; 8 positions match TRBD1. This CDR3 contains 13 residues. Germline V gives CDR1 SNHLY, CDR2 FYNNEI. V was pared by 5 bases and J by 1 base, with 1 base of the junction left unmatched. The DNA of the CDR3 is TGTGCCAGCAGTCAGGGGGCGTCCTACGAGCAGTACTTC. It specifies CASSQGASYEQYF.

The chain has TRBV6-1 and TRBJ2-1; TRBD2 might be the D (5 bases). The CDR3 extends over 15 amino acids. Trimming stripped 3 bases from V and 2 bases from J, with 11 bases between. Germline V gene data show CDR1 as MNHNS and CDR2 as SASEGT. Here the CDR3 reads CASSDGSGTYNEQFF. The DNA for the CDR3 is TGTGCCAGCAGTGATGGGAGCGGAACCTACAATGAGCAGTTCTTC.

The CDR3 bases are TGTGCCAGCAGCTTAAACACAGCCTCTCAGCAGTACTTC. Translating it yields CASSLNTASQQYF. The chain combines TRBV11-3 with TRBJ2-7; D not certain. The germline gives CDR1 SGHNT, CDR2 YENEEA. The V end lost 2 bases, the J end lost 8 bases, and 13 bases lay between the germline ends. This CDR3 comprises 13 residues.

This clone appeared a few times. The genes are TRBV5-1 and TRBJ1-1; tentative D call: TRBD1 (5 bases). This CDR3 spans 15 amino acids. CDR1 SGHRS and CDR2 YFSETQ come from the germline V gene. V was pared by 0 bases and J by 3 bases, with 12 bases between. This CDR3 reads CASSLVIGGDTEAFF. The CDR3 bases are TGCGCCAGCAGCTTGGTAATCGGGGGAGACACTGAAGCTTTCTTT.

This clone was seen just once. The V and J genes are TRBV20-1 and TRBJ2-5; D is uncertain. The V end was cut by 2 bases, the J end by 2 bases, with 3 bases between. The germline CDR1 and CDR2 sequences are DFQATT and SNEGSKA (reference sequence). The CDR3 runs to 11 residues. The chain's CDR3 is CSARRQETQYF. The CDR3 region has the DNA TGCAGTGCTAGACGGCAAGAGACCCAGTACTTC.

This sequence joins TRBV7-6 and TRBJ2-1; 11 bases fit TRBD2. The V gene's germline CDR1 is SGHVS and CDR2 FNYEAQ. CDR3 length: 19 residues. V dropped 1 base and J dropped 0; count of bases not matched to a gene: 8. CDR3 amino acids: CASSLVAGGPGSSYNEQFF. The CDR3 DNA is TGTGCCAGCAGCTTAGTAGCGGGAGGGCCAGGGAGCTCCTACAATGAGCAGTTCTTC.

The chain joins TRBV13 to TRBJ2-3; 7 bases map to TRBD2. CDR1 is PRHDT, CDR2 FYEKMQ, per germline (reference sequence). With V trimmed by 4 bases and J by 1 base, 14 bases remained unmatched. The CDR3 covers 18 residues. The CDR3 DNA is TGTGCCAGCAGCTCGCTAGCGGAGGAAAGGCGAGGCACAGATACGCAGTATTTT. Protein: CASSSLAEERRGTDTQYF.

The chain is built from TRBV5-4 and TRBJ2-5; 11 bases align to TRBD1. This CDR3 is 15 amino acids long. The junction had 6 bases not matched to a gene; V was cut back by 5 bases and J by 3 bases. Germline CDR1 and CDR2: SGHNT and YYREEE (reference sequence). CDR3 residues: CASRRDRGREETQYF. In nucleotides, the CDR3 is TGTGCCAGCAGGCGGGACAGGGGGAGGGAAGAGACCCAGTACTTC.

The chain combines TRBV7-6 with TRBJ1-1, with a possible D match to TRBD1 (6 bases). CDR1 is SGHVS, CDR2 FNYEAQ, per germline. V was shortened by 6 bases and J by 8 bases, with 13 bases between the two germline ends. There are 12 residues in the CDR3. Written as DNA, the CDR3 is TGTGCCAGCAGTTTATCCGGGACAGAAGCTTTCTTT. This translates into CASSLSGTEAFF.

This clone has just a few counts. The chain employs TRBV19 and TRBJ2-7; TRBD2 matches at 10 bases. This CDR3 has 13 amino acids. Germline CDR1 is LNHDA and CDR2 is SQIVND (reference sequence). J lost 3 bases, V lost 4 bases, and 0 bases had no gene match. The CDR3 DNA reads as TGTGCCAGTAGTAGACTAGCGGGCTACGAGCAGTACTTC. This codes for CASSRLAGYEQYF.

V and J are TRBV29-1 and TRBJ2-1, with 12 bases lining up with TRBD2. Germline V gene lookup returns CDR1 SQVTM and CDR2 ANQGSEA. The V gene end was trimmed by 8 bases and the J gene end by 7 bases; junction bases not matched to a gene: 3. The CDR3 runs to 12 residues. CDR3 sequence reads: CSPGTSGNEQFF. The CDR3 DNA sequence: TGCAGCCCGGGGACTAGCGGGAATGAGCAGTTCTTC.

The rearrangement joins TRBV6-5 to TRBJ1-1; 7 bases are a match to TRBD1. There are 13 residues in the CDR3. Per the germline V gene, CDR1 is MNHEY and CDR2 is SVGAGI. Unmatched junction bases numbered 7, after V lost 6 bases and J lost 6 bases. The CDR3: CASSRGAGAEAFF. The CDR3, as DNA: TGTGCCAGCAGCAGGGGGGCAGGGGCTGAAGCTTTCTTT.

V and J are TRBV18 and TRBJ1-5; D remains unclear. This CDR3 is 14 amino acids long. V was clipped by 1 base and J by 4 bases, with 8 bases between them. Germline V lookup: CDR1 KGHSH, CDR2 LQKENI. The CDR3 DNA is TGTGCCAGCTCACCACAAGCGGGAAATCAGCCCCAGCATTTT. Its translation is CASSPQAGNQPQHF. Using reference TRBV18 and TRBJ1-5 for the parts outside the CDR3, the full variable domain is NAGVMQNPRHLVRRRGQEARLRCSPMKGHSHVYWYRQLPEEGLKFMVYLQKENIIDESGMPKERFSAEFPKEGPSILRIQQVVRGDSAAYFCASSPQAGNQPQHFGDGTRLSIL.

This chain connects TRBV4-3 to TRBJ2-2; D is ambiguous. Trimming pared 0 bases from V and 3 bases from J, leaving 5 bases between. The CDR3 runs to 14 residues. In germline, CDR1 is LGHNA, CDR2 YSLEER. In nucleotides, the CDR3 is TGCGCCAGCAGCCAAGATCGGGACACCGGGGAGCTGTTTTTT. Encoded protein: CASSQDRDTGELFF.

This clone appeared a single time. V is TRBV27 and J is TRBJ1-1, with D possibly being TRBD1 (5 bases). CDR1 and CDR2 (germline): MNHEY, SMNVEV (reference sequence). The CDR3 has 14 amino acids. The V end lost 10 bases, the J end lost 0 bases, and 15 bases lay between the germline ends. CDR3 nucleotides: TGTGCCACCAGACAGACTAACGTGAACACTGAAGCTTTCTTT. Its translation: CATRQTNVNTEAFF.

This clone has more than one count but fewer than ten. The chain couples TRBV19 to TRBJ2-1; possible D gene TRBD2, 9 bases. Trimming took 5 bases from V and 1 from J, leaving 27 bases between them. Germline assignment: CDR1 LNHDA and CDR2 SQIVND (reference sequence). The CDR3 runs to 20 residues. The CDR3: CASSPGTGRGRAKSYNEQFF. The CDR3 DNA reads as TGTGCCAGTAGTCCCGGGACAGGACGCGGGAGGGCCAAGTCCTACAATGAGCAGTTCTTC.

This clone was observed a few times. The V call is TRBV28, the J call TRBJ1-5, with D tentatively TRBD1 (6 bases). The germline CDR1 and CDR2 sequences are MDHEN and SYDVKM. Trimming pared 4 bases from V and 4 bases from J, leaving 20 bases between. This CDR3 region has 17 residues. CDR3 nucleotides: TGTGCCAGCAGTTCCTCACGGACAGTTGGAAAAAATCAGCCCCAGCATTTT. Its translation is CASSSSRTVGKNQPQHF. The variable domain in full, completed from reference TRBV28 and TRBJ1-5, reads DVKVTQSSRYLVKRTGEKVFLECVQDMDHENMFWYRQDPGLGLRLIYFSYDVKMKEKGDIPEGYSVSREKKERFSLILESASTNQTSMYLCASSSSRTVGKNQPQHFGDGTRLSIL.

This chain joins TRBV2 and TRBJ2-7; D is uncertain. The V gene's germline CDR1 is SNHLY and CDR2 FYNNEI. The CDR3 is made up of 16 amino acids. Trimming cost V 7 bases and J 0 bases, with 19 bases left between them. Here the CDR3 reads CASIPESRFFSYEQYF. The CDR3 nucleotides are TGTGCCAGCATTCCAGAATCTAGGTTCTTCTCCTACGAGCAGTACTTC.

The chain combines TRBV19 with TRBJ2-3; 8 bases match TRBD2. The CDR3 runs to 14 residues. Germline loops: CDR1 LNHDA, CDR2 SQIVND (reference sequence). The J segment lost 4 bases and the V segment lost 9 bases, leaving 9 bases of the junction unmatched. CDR3 nucleotides: TGTGCCAGCCGAAAGGGACTAGTTTCAGATACGCAGTATTTT. Translated, it gives CASRKGLVSDTQYF. The whole variable domain, filled in from reference TRBV19 and TRBJ2-3, reads DGGITQSPKYLFRKEGQNVTLSCEQNLNHDAMYWYRQDPGQGLRLIYYSQIVNDFQKGDIAEGYSVSREKKESFPLTVTSAQKNPTAFYLCASRKGLVSDTQYFGPGTRLTVL.

The V and J genes are TRBV10-3 and TRBJ2-1; no clear D gene. This CDR3 spans 14 amino acids. Germline-derived CDR1 and CDR2 are ENHRY and SYGVKD. Trimming pared 6 bases from V and 3 bases from J, leaving 12 bases between. The CDR3 protein is CAIRLLSGYNEQFF. In nucleotides, the CDR3 is TGTGCCATCAGACTCCTTTCGGGCTACAATGAGCAGTTCTTC.

CDR3 coding DNA: TGTGCCAGCAGCCAAAGCGGGAGCCCGAGTGGGGAGCTGTTTTTT. Its translation is CASSQSGSPSGELFF. This chain uses TRBV5-4 with TRBJ2-2; 8 nucleotides match TRBD2. CDR3 length: 15 residues. Trimming cost V 4 bases and J 8 bases; bases outside gene matches: 10. Per germline, CDR1 SGHNT and CDR2 YYREEE (reference sequence).

The J gene is TRBJ2-7, the V gene TRBV2, with 9 bases aligning to TRBD1. CDR1 SNHLY and CDR2 FYNNEI come from the germline V gene. The CDR3 is made up of 15 amino acids. V trimming: 7 bases; J trimming: 4 bases; junction bases outside the gene matches: 11. The CDR3 sequence is CASNDNRGLGYEQYF. CDR3 DNA: TGTGCCAGCAACGATAACAGGGGGCTGGGGTACGAGCAGTACTTC. Full variable domain (remainder filled in from reference TRBV2 and TRBJ2-7): EPEVTQTPSHQVTQMGQEVILRCVPISNHLYFYWYRQILGQKVEFLVSFYNNEISEKSEIFDDQFSVERPDGSNFTLKIRSTKLEDSAMYFCASNDNRGLGYEQYFGPGTRLTVT.

CDR3 protein: CASSVASGRARNEQFF. DNA for the CDR3: TGTGCCAGCAGCGTAGCTAGCGGGAGGGCCCGGAATGAGCAGTTCTTC. The gene calls are TRBV9 and TRBJ2-1, with 12 positions matching TRBD2. Germline V lookup: CDR1 SGDLS, CDR2 YYNGEE. The V segment lost 0 bases and the J segment 7 bases; nucleotides outside the gene matches: 5. This CDR3 region has 16 residues.

This clone was seen once. In DNA form, the CDR3 reads TGCGCCAGCAGCTTGACCCTAGACAGGGTGGCTTCCACTGAAGCTTTCTTT. This encodes CASSLTLDRVASTEAFF. The chain couples TRBV5-1 to TRBJ1-1; 7 bases align to TRBD1. This CDR3 is built from 17 residues. Trimming cost V 1 base and J 4 bases; bases outside gene matches: 13. The germline gives CDR1 SGHRS, CDR2 YFSETQ.

The V gene is TRBV15, the J gene TRBJ1-5; 12 nucleotides agree with TRBD1. V lost 6 bases, J lost 4 bases, and 1 base stayed unmatched. CDR3 length: 14 residues. CDR1 and CDR2 (germline): LNHNV, YYDKDF (reference sequence). The DNA for the CDR3 is TGTGCCACCAGGGGACAGGGGGCGAATCAGCCCCAGCATTTT. Translating it yields CATRGQGANQPQHF.